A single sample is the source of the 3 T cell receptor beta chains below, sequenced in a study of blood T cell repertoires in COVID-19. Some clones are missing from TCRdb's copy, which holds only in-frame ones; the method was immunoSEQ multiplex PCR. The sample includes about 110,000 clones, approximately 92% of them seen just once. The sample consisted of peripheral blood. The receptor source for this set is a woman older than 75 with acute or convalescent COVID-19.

CDR3 protein: CASSIQGAVGSPLHF. The CDR3 bases are TGTGCCAGCAGCATCCAGGGGGCGGTTGGGTCACCCCTCCACTTT. The chain links TRBV6-5 to TRBJ1-6; TRBD1 matches 8 bases. The CDR3 runs to 15 residues. Germline lookup yields CDR1 MNHEY and CDR2 SVGAGI. V shed 6 bases, J shed 10 bases, and the junction held 11 bases outside the gene matches.

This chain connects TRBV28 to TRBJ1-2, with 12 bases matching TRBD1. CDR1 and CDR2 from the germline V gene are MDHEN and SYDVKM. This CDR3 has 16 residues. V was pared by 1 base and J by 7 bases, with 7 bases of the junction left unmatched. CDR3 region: CASSLSPGQGAPGYTF. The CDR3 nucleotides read TGTGCCAGCAGTTTATCCCCGGGACAGGGGGCGCCTGGCTACACCTTC.

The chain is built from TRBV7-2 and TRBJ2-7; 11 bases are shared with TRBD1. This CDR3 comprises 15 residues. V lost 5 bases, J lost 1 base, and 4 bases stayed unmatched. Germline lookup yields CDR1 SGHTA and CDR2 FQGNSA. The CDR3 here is CASSPGTGGSYEQYF. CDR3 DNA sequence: TGTGCCAGCAGCCCCGGGACAGGGGGTTCCTACGAGCAGTACTTC.